Listed below are T cell receptor beta chains from one sample, sequenced in a study of T-cell memory formation after mild COVID-19. TCRdb reprocessed the 5' RACE reads via MiXCR and lists one record per CDR3 protein. The top ten clones hold 7.5% to 9.5% of a sample with about 440,000 distinct CDR3 sequences, around 19% of them seen once. The sample taken for sequencing was PBMCs or a T cell subset sorted from them (not recorded which). The receptors originated from an adult woman who had mild COVID-19 (a few samples of this study predate the infection). Cell type and time point are not known. The CDR3 runs from the conserved cysteine through the conserved F or W. Fields, in order: D gene, V gene, J gene, clone size, CDR3 protein, CDR3 DNA. D genes are given only for firm matches. For some rows the clone size is stated as once, few or many, or as a class when expanded; others skip it.

D gene: .
V gene: TRBV6-5
J gene: TRBJ1-2
clone size: .
CDR3 protein: CASSYSGGGYTF
CDR3 DNA: TGTGCCAGCAGTTACTCAGGGGGAGGCTACACCTTC

D gene: .
V gene: TRBV7-9
J gene: TRBJ1-5
clone size: .
CDR3 protein: CASSLGPNQPQHF
CDR3 DNA: TGTGCCAGCAGCTTAGGCCCGAATCAGCCCCAGCATTTT

D gene: .
V gene: TRBV4-1
J gene: TRBJ2-7
clone size: .
CDR3 protein: CASSQAGLHSYEQYF
CDR3 DNA: TGCGCCAGCAGCCAGGCGGGACTCCACTCCTACGAGCAGTACTTC

D gene: TRBD1
V gene: TRBV29-1
J gene: TRBJ1-2
clone size: few
CDR3 protein: CSVSTGTGLYGYTF
CDR3 DNA: TGCAGCGTTTCTACCGGGACAGGGCTCTATGGCTACACCTTC

D gene: TRBD1
V gene: TRBV11-3
J gene: TRBJ2-5
clone size: .
CDR3 protein: CASSLSGTGMRETQYF
CDR3 DNA: TGTGCCAGCAGCTTATCCGGGACAGGGATGCGAGAGACCCAGTACTTC

D gene: .
V gene: TRBV20-1
J gene: TRBJ2-4
clone size: .
CDR3 protein: CSARDPYLSIQYF
CDR3 DNA: TGCAGTGCTAGAGATCCCTATCTCAGCATTCAGTACTTC

D gene: TRBD1
V gene: TRBV18
J gene: TRBJ2-7
clone size: .
CDR3 protein: CASSPNAGTGIEQYF
CDR3 DNA: TGTGCCAGCTCACCTAATGCCGGGACAGGGATCGAGCAGTACTTC

D gene: .
V gene: TRBV4-1
J gene: TRBJ2-1
clone size: few
CDR3 protein: CASSRDMHEQFF
CDR3 DNA: TGCGCCAGCAGCCGAGATATGCATGAGCAGTTCTTC

D gene: .
V gene: TRBV24-1
J gene: TRBJ2-1
clone size: few
CDR3 protein: CATSDFQGPSNEQFF
CDR3 DNA: TGTGCCACCAGTGATTTCCAGGGGCCCAGTAATGAGCAGTTCTTC

D gene: .
V gene: TRBV20-1
J gene: TRBJ1-5
clone size: .
CDR3 protein: CSARDSGYSHQPQHF
CDR3 DNA: TGCAGTGCTAGAGATTCGGGGTACTCGCATCAGCCCCAGCATTTT

D gene: TRBD2
V gene: TRBV5-1
J gene: TRBJ2-1
clone size: many
CDR3 protein: CASSGSSGGALYNEQFF
CDR3 DNA: TGCGCCAGCAGCGGCTCTTCCGGGGGGGCCCTCTACAATGAGCAGTTCTTC

D gene: TRBD1
V gene: TRBV7-2
J gene: TRBJ2-1
clone size: few
CDR3 protein: CASSTGQGSEQFF
CDR3 DNA: TGTGCCAGCAGCACGGGACAGGGGTCTGAGCAGTTCTTC

D gene: TRBD1
V gene: TRBV7-6
J gene: TRBJ1-4
clone size: many
CDR3 protein: CASSLGVQGAREKLFF
CDR3 DNA: TGTGCCAGCAGCTTAGGGGTACAGGGGGCGCGTGAAAAACTGTTTTTT

D gene: TRBD1
V gene: TRBV6-5
J gene: TRBJ2-1
clone size: few
CDR3 protein: CASGLGQGAVEQFF
CDR3 DNA: TGTGCCAGTGGGCTTGGGCAGGGGGCAGTTGAGCAGTTCTTC

D gene: .
V gene: TRBV6-5
J gene: TRBJ2-7
clone size: many
CDR3 protein: CASSYEGHQEQYF
CDR3 DNA: TGTGCCAGCAGTTACGAAGGACATCAAGAGCAGTACTTC

D gene: .
V gene: TRBV3-1
J gene: TRBJ2-3
clone size: few
CDR3 protein: CASSQGAGGALNTQYF
CDR3 DNA: TGTGCCAGCAGCCAAGGGGCCGGCGGTGCCTTGAATACGCAGTATTTT

D gene: TRBD2
V gene: TRBV24-1
J gene: TRBJ2-1
clone size: .
CDR3 protein: CATSDPGLAGGEQFF
CDR3 DNA: TGTGCCACCAGTGACCCCGGACTAGCTGGAGGTGAGCAGTTCTTC

D gene: .
V gene: TRBV29-1
J gene: TRBJ2-7
clone size: .
CDR3 protein: CSVETDIPYEQYF
CDR3 DNA: TGCAGCGTTGAGACAGATATCCCCTACGAGCAGTACTTC

D gene: TRBD2
V gene: TRBV6-2/TRBV6-3
J gene: TRBJ2-1
clone size: .
CDR3 protein: CASGIGTSGGQEQFF
CDR3 DNA: TGTGCCAGCGGAATCGGGACTAGCGGGGGTCAGGAGCAGTTCTTC

D gene: .
V gene: TRBV7-8
J gene: TRBJ1-1
clone size: few
CDR3 protein: CASSLDAKGGTEAFF
CDR3 DNA: TGTGCCAGCAGCTTAGATGCTAAAGGGGGGACTGAAGCTTTCTTT

D gene: .
V gene: TRBV12-3/TRBV12-4
J gene: TRBJ2-7
clone size: few
CDR3 protein: CASSLPLPNEQYF
CDR3 DNA: TGTGCCAGCAGTTTACCTCTTCCCAACGAGCAGTACTTC

D gene: .
V gene: TRBV12-3/TRBV12-4
J gene: TRBJ2-1
clone size: few
CDR3 protein: CASSFHRDISYNEQFF
CDR3 DNA: TGTGCCAGCAGTTTTCACCGGGACATCTCCTACAATGAGCAGTTCTTC

D gene: .
V gene: TRBV5-1
J gene: TRBJ2-5
clone size: .
CDR3 protein: CASSHGFQETQYF
CDR3 DNA: TGCGCCAGCAGCCACGGATTCCAAGAGACCCAGTACTTC

D gene: TRBD1
V gene: TRBV27
J gene: TRBJ1-5
clone size: .
CDR3 protein: CASSPGTGGPYSNQPQHF
CDR3 DNA: TGTGCCAGCAGTCCCGGGACAGGGGGCCCGTATAGCAATCAGCCCCAGCATTTT

D gene: TRBD1
V gene: TRBV4-1
J gene: TRBJ1-4
clone size: few
CDR3 protein: CASSQVSGQDYEKLFF
CDR3 DNA: TGCGCCAGCAGCCAAGTCAGTGGACAGGACTATGAAAAACTGTTTTTT

D gene: TRBD1
V gene: TRBV6-5
J gene: TRBJ2-7
clone size: many
CDR3 protein: CASTPGQGIYEQYF
CDR3 DNA: TGTGCCAGCACCCCGGGACAGGGGATTTACGAGCAGTACTTC

D gene: TRBD2
V gene: TRBV4-1
J gene: TRBJ2-5
clone size: .
CDR3 protein: CASSQVGLAETQYF
CDR3 DNA: TGCGCCAGCAGCCAAGTGGGACTAGCTGAGACCCAGTACTTC

D gene: .
V gene: TRBV5-1
J gene: TRBJ1-2
clone size: .
CDR3 protein: CASSFEGGIYGYTF
CDR3 DNA: TGCGCCAGCAGCTTTGAAGGGGGTATCTATGGCTACACCTTC

D gene: .
V gene: TRBV4-3
J gene: TRBJ1-1
clone size: few
CDR3 protein: CASSRQVQNTEAFF
CDR3 DNA: TGCGCCAGCAGCCGACAGGTCCAGAACACTGAAGCTTTCTTT

D gene: .
V gene: TRBV20-1
J gene: TRBJ2-7
clone size: .
CDR3 protein: CSARAPRDYEQYF
CDR3 DNA: TGCAGTGCTAGAGCCCCTAGGGACTACGAGCAGTACTTC

D gene: .
V gene: TRBV7-6
J gene: TRBJ2-7
clone size: .
CDR3 protein: CASSPSGTLYEQYF
CDR3 DNA: TGTGCCAGCAGCCCCTCTGGGACTCTATACGAGCAGTACTTC

D gene: TRBD2
V gene: TRBV7-3
J gene: TRBJ2-1
clone size: .
CDR3 protein: CASSRTSGSLYNEQFF
CDR3 DNA: TGTGCCAGCAGCCGGACTAGCGGGAGTTTGTACAATGAGCAGTTCTTC

D gene: TRBD2
V gene: TRBV12-3/TRBV12-4
J gene: TRBJ2-1
clone size: .
CDR3 protein: CASSIAGLGYNEQFF
CDR3 DNA: TGTGCCAGCAGCATAGCGGGGCTGGGGTACAATGAGCAGTTCTTC

D gene: TRBD1
V gene: TRBV20-1
J gene: TRBJ1-6
clone size: .
CDR3 protein: CSAERQGLNSPLHF
CDR3 DNA: TGCAGTGCGGAAAGACAGGGGCTAAATTCACCCCTCCACTTT

D gene: .
V gene: TRBV7-9
J gene: TRBJ2-1
clone size: few
CDR3 protein: CASSLAGNTEQFF
CDR3 DNA: TGTGCCAGCAGCTTGGCAGGGAACACTGAGCAGTTCTTC

D gene: .
V gene: TRBV20-1
J gene: TRBJ2-5
clone size: .
CDR3 protein: CSARTSGQETQYF
CDR3 DNA: TGCAGTGCTAGGACGAGCGGTCAAGAGACCCAGTACTTC

D gene: .
V gene: TRBV20-1
J gene: TRBJ2-5
clone size: few
CDR3 protein: CSALLGQETQYF
CDR3 DNA: TGCAGTGCTTTGCTCGGCCAAGAGACCCAGTACTTC

D gene: TRBD1
V gene: TRBV2
J gene: TRBJ1-2
clone size: .
CDR3 protein: CASWTGGSDYGYTF
CDR3 DNA: TGTGCCAGCTGGACAGGGGGTTCTGACTATGGCTACACCTTC

D gene: TRBD2
V gene: TRBV5-1
J gene: TRBJ2-1
clone size: .
CDR3 protein: CASSQRRKTSGGAHEQFF
CDR3 DNA: TGCGCCAGCAGCCAGCGTCGCAAGACTAGCGGGGGGGCCCATGAGCAGTTCTTC

D gene: TRBD2
V gene: TRBV7-9
J gene: TRBJ2-5
clone size: .
CDR3 protein: CASSPTPRGEETQYF
CDR3 DNA: TGTGCCAGCAGCCCGACCCCGCGGGGGGAAGAGACCCAGTACTTC

D gene: TRBD2
V gene: TRBV12-3/TRBV12-4
J gene: TRBJ2-2
clone size: .
CDR3 protein: CASSFVAGGNTGELFF
CDR3 DNA: TGTGCCAGCAGTTTTGTCGCGGGAGGGAACACCGGGGAGCTGTTTTTT

D gene: TRBD2
V gene: TRBV10-3
J gene: TRBJ2-1
clone size: .
CDR3 protein: CAISESPAGGNEQFF
CDR3 DNA: TGTGCCATCAGTGAGTCCCCAGCGGGGGGAAATGAGCAGTTCTTC

D gene: TRBD2
V gene: TRBV6-6
J gene: TRBJ2-1
clone size: few
CDR3 protein: CASSYSIAGGLNEQFF
CDR3 DNA: TGTGCCAGCAGTTACTCGATAGCGGGGGGCCTCAATGAGCAGTTCTTC

D gene: .
V gene: TRBV6-2/TRBV6-3
J gene: TRBJ2-7
clone size: few
CDR3 protein: CAIGLSSYEQYF
CDR3 DNA: TGTGCCATTGGACTGAGCTCCTACGAGCAGTACTTC

D gene: .
V gene: TRBV11-2
J gene: TRBJ1-1
clone size: .
CDR3 protein: CASSLVSLTTEAFF
CDR3 DNA: TGTGCCAGCAGCTTAGTGTCCTTGACCACTGAAGCTTTCTTT